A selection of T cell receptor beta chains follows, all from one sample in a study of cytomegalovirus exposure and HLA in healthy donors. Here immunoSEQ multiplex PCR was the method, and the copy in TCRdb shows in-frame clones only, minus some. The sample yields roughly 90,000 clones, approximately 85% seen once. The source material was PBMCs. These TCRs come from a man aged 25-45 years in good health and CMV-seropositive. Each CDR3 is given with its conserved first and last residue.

CDR3aa: CASSAGTSLYNEQFF
v_gene: TRBV9

CDR3aa: CARSRKSYEQYF
v_gene: TRBV5-3

CDR3aa: CASRETGAENTEAFF
v_gene: TRBV25-1

CDR3aa: CASSPPASGQNQPQHF
v_gene: TRBV18

CDR3aa: CAWSARDRSSYEQYF
v_gene: TRBV30

CDR3aa: CASSHLSMNTEAFF
v_gene: TRBV4-1

CDR3aa: CASSELPSGEQYF
v_gene: TRBV6-1

CDR3aa: CASSLQDYGYTF
v_gene: TRBV28

CDR3aa: CASSSDRGKETQYF
v_gene: TRBV27

CDR3aa: CAWSDGDSSTDTQYF
v_gene: TRBV30

CDR3aa: CASSRGGCYNEQFF
v_gene: TRBV18

CDR3aa: CASSWDRYEQYF
v_gene: TRBV5-8

CDR3aa: CASSPTTGTEAFF
v_gene: TRBV18

CDR3aa: CASSPPQGGMIGELFF
v_gene: TRBV27

CDR3aa: CASSVTSALRTGELFF
v_gene: TRBV19

CDR3aa: CASSLERGMLNTEAFF
v_gene: TRBV28

CDR3aa: CASSFLRDSFSYEQYF
v_gene: TRBV28

CDR3aa: CASSLAAQGEIGNTIYF
v_gene: TRBV5-6

CDR3aa: CASSVLSYEQYF
v_gene: TRBV6-1

CDR3aa: CASSLGIAGTLGTGELFF
v_gene: TRBV5-4

CDR3aa: CASSLYQETQYF
v_gene: TRBV7-2

CDR3aa: CASSINSNEQFF
v_gene: TRBV19

CDR3aa: CASRGGAGISEQYF
v_gene: TRBV5-1

CDR3aa: CASSLGLGYEQYF
v_gene: TRBV11-3

CDR3aa: CAIAAEGKPNTQYF
v_gene: TRBV10-3

CDR3aa: CASRNGTYRNYGYTF
v_gene: TRBV6-5

CDR3aa: CASSYSTVQTDTQYF
v_gene: TRBV6-5

CDR3aa: CASSTAGGSYNEQFF
v_gene: TRBV4-1

CDR3aa: CASSPGGDEQFF
v_gene: TRBV7-9

CDR3aa: CASRLRTSGRQETQYF
v_gene: TRBV28

CDR3aa: CASSDYGWETGTDTQYF
v_gene: TRBV2

CDR3aa: CASSYRGPGNQPQHF
v_gene: TRBV6-5

CDR3aa: CASSLRGQDSYEQYF
v_gene: TRBV5-1

CDR3aa: CASSISVNTEAFF
v_gene: TRBV19

CDR3aa: CASISDSDTEAFF
v_gene: TRBV28

CDR3aa: CASSPPAGMDGAKNIQYF
v_gene: TRBV18

CDR3aa: CASSESRGRADTQYF
v_gene: TRBV6-6

CDR3aa: CASSIAGRNEQFF
v_gene: TRBV19

CDR3aa: CASSRAPGNTGELFF
v_gene: TRBV6-1

CDR3aa: CASSKGLADGTDTQYF
v_gene: TRBV25-1

CDR3aa: CASSAGQGRNTEAFF
v_gene: TRBV9

CDR3aa: CASSPGQFSNQPQHF
v_gene: TRBV6-5

CDR3aa: CASPEEANTGELFF
v_gene: TRBV7-2

CDR3aa: CASSPNIAGVSGELFF
v_gene: TRBV5-4

CDR3aa: CASSVGLAGRSSYNEQFF
v_gene: TRBV5-1

CDR3aa: CASSGARAVGELFF
v_gene: TRBV2

CDR3aa: CASRPTGGYGNTIYF
v_gene: TRBV6-1

CDR3aa: CASSLGLAFGELFF
v_gene: TRBV27

CDR3aa: CASTDRGGSDTQYF
v_gene: TRBV10-2

CDR3aa: CASSPWGQGYTEAFF
v_gene: TRBV18